This T cell receptor (beta chain) stems from a study of regulatory T cells in long-lasting Graves disease. Study-wide results and limits: Persistent patients had a count of shared public clonotypes (approximately 2,700) that exceeded that of new patients (around 960). Repertoires from persistent disease leaned toward TRBV28, TRBJ1-2 and TRBJ2-5. Persistent Graves' patients possessed reduced TCR diversity relative to recently diagnosed ones.

Combining iRepertoire HTBI primers with Arm-PCR of CDR3 regions, the authors built TCR beta libraries. TCRdb re-analysed the multiplex PCR reads in MiXCR, keeping a single row per CDR3 protein. The table shows 700,000 or so distinct CDR3 sequences, with 25% to 35% occurring only once. The time point denotes: persistent/refractory GD, antithyroid drugs over 5 years with positive TRAb. Construction of the TCR library relied on RNA isolated from PBMCs. Clinicians diagnosed Graves' disease using American Thyroid Association guidelines. Per germline, CDR1 MNHNS and CDR2 SASEGT. With 5 bases clipped from V and 4 bases from J, the junction kept 11 bases outside the gene matches. The CDR3 covers 16 residues. There are a few counts of this clonotype. Its antigen is unidentified.

The sample was peripheral blood mononuclear cells (PBMCs), taken when the disease was refractory, from a patient treated with antithyroid drugs. The chain recombines TRBV6-1 with TRBJ1-1; TRBD1 matches 9 bases. This receptor was obtained from a female donor with Graves disease. The CDR3 DNA follows: TGTGCCAGCAGTAGGCGGACAGGGGAAGGATTCACTGAAGCTTTCTTT. This translates into CASSRRTGEGFTEAFF.